These 17 T cell receptor beta chains were sequenced from one sample in a study of cytomegalovirus exposure and HLA in healthy donors. 13 Jbeta primers and 60 Vbeta primers were used for the PCR. Data came from immunoSEQ multiplex PCR; TCRdb stores just in-frame clones and leaves some out. Among under 200,000 clones listed, over 65% were seen once. Sequencing used PBMCs. The receptors were sampled from a man in his 60s in good health and CMV-seronegative.

This clone was detected only a few times. This chain uses TRBV11-2 with TRBJ2-1; the match to TRBD2 covers 13 bases. After removal of 5 bases from V and 7 bases from J, the junction contained 11 bases not matched to a gene. This CDR3 contains 17 residues. The germline CDR1 and CDR2 sequences are SGHAT and FQNNGV. CDR3 in DNA: TGTGCCAGCAGCCCGAGACTAGCGGGGGGATTATGGAATGAGCAGTTCTTC. It specifies CASSPRLAGGLWNEQFF.

V and J are TRBV19 and TRBJ2-7, with 11 positions matching TRBD1. Germline assignment: CDR1 LNHDA and CDR2 SQIVND (reference sequence). The J segment lost 8 bases and the V segment lost 6 bases, leaving 12 bases of the junction unmatched. The CDR3 has 15 residues. CDR3 loop: CASSEGTGGFTKQYF. The DNA for the CDR3 is TGTGCCAGTAGCGAGGGGACAGGGGGATTTACGAAGCAGTACTTC.

The chain couples TRBV19 to TRBJ2-5, with 7 bases aligning to TRBD1. Germline-derived CDR1 and CDR2 are LNHDA and SQIVND (reference sequence). V trimming: 3 bases; J trimming: 4 bases; junction bases outside the gene matches: 2. The CDR3 is 13 amino acids. In DNA, the CDR3 is TGTGCCAGTAGTATCTCAGGGGGAGAGACCCAGTACTTC. It specifies CASSISGGETQYF. The full variable domain, its missing parts supplied by reference TRBV19 and TRBJ2-5, is DGGITQSPKYLFRKEGQNVTLSCEQNLNHDAMYWYRQDPGQGLRLIYYSQIVNDFQKGDIAEGYSVSREKKESFPLTVTSAQKNPTAFYLCASSISGGETQYFGPGTRLLVL.

The DNA for the CDR3 is TGTGCCTGGAGGGAGCGGGAGATAACCGGGGAGCTGTTTTTT. Its translation: CAWREREITGELFF. V is TRBV30 and J is TRBJ2-2; TRBD2 agrees at 8 bases. V was pared by 3 bases and J by 5 bases, with 5 bases of the junction left unmatched. From germline, CDR1 is GTSNPN and CDR2 SVGIG (reference sequence). CDR3 length equals 14 residues.

The rearrangement joins TRBV7-2 to TRBJ1-1, with 7 bases matching TRBD1. The ends lost 6 bases at V and 0 bases at J; junction bases unmatched: 4. The germline V gene encodes CDR1 SGHTA and CDR2 FQGNSA. This CDR3 contains 14 residues. The CDR3 nucleotides are TGTGCCAGCAGGTCCGGGACAGTGAACACTGAAGCTTTCTTT. It yields the protein CASRSGTVNTEAFF.

The chain combines TRBV5-4 with TRBJ2-5; possibly TRBD2 for D (6 bases). Trimming removed 2 bases at V and 5 bases at J, with 13 bases between. From germline, CDR1 is SGHNT and CDR2 YYREEE (reference sequence). This CDR3 is 14 amino acids long. CDR3 nucleotides: TGTGCCAGCAGCTTAAGGGGAGGCGGGGAGACCCAGTACTTC. Protein sequence: CASSLRGGGETQYF.

Details on this clone: The identical CDR3 is also encoded by other nucleotide sequences in the sample. The rearrangement links TRBV19 to TRBJ1-5, with no clear D. Trimming left V 3 bases short and J 2 bases short, with 8 bases between. CDR3 length equals 14 residues. Germline CDR1 is LNHDA and CDR2 is SQIVND (reference sequence). The CDR3: CASSISGGNQPQHF. The CDR3 DNA reads as TGTGCCAGTAGTATTTCAGGCGGCAATCAGCCCCAGCATTTT.

CDR3 region: CASSGAGGNQPQHF. Written as DNA, the CDR3 is TGCGCCAGCAGTGGAGCCGGGGGGAATCAGCCCCAGCATTTT. The rearrangement joins TRBV10-2 to TRBJ1-5; D might be TRBD1 (5 bases). CDR3 size: 14 residues. Germline loops: CDR1 WSHSY, CDR2 SAAADI. Between the trimmed V and J ends, which lost 4 bases and 4 bases, there was a span of 11 bases.

Note on this clone: Its ends do not fully match the called genes, so a read error is possible. The DNA of the CDR3 is TGTGCCTGGAGTGAGGGGCCGAATCAGCCCCAGAATTTT. Protein sequence: CAWSEGPNQPQNF. The chain combines TRBV30 with TRBJ1-5; D possibly corresponds to TRBD1 (5 bases). This CDR3 has 13 residues. Germline V lookup: CDR1 GTSNPN, CDR2 SVGIG (reference sequence).

Only a few counts were recorded for this clone. The rearrangement uses TRBV5-1 and TRBJ1-1; D may be TRBD1 (5 bases). This CDR3 contains 14 residues. Per the germline V gene, CDR1 is SGHRS and CDR2 is YFSETQ. With 4 bases removed from V and 5 bases from J, the gap between germline ends came to 15 bases. The chain's CDR3 is CASSLAGLSTEAFF. The CDR3, as DNA: TGCGCCAGCAGCCTGGCGGGACTGTCGACTGAAGCTTTCTTT.

The rearrangement links TRBV7-9 to TRBJ1-2, with D maybe TRBD1 (5 bases). Germline loops: CDR1 SEHNR, CDR2 FQNEAQ (reference sequence). CDR3 length: 13 residues. The ends were cut back, 4 bases at V and 4 bases at J, with 10 bases in the middle. Written as DNA, the CDR3 is TGTGCCAGCAGCTCCCGACAGAGCTATGGCTACACCTTC. It is translated as CASSSRQSYGYTF.

This clone has more than one count but fewer than ten. This chain uses TRBV9 with TRBJ2-1; 16 positions match TRBD2. The trim removed 4 bases at V and 0 bases at J, leaving 4 bases unmatched. The CDR3 runs 18 residues. Germline CDR1 is SGDLS and CDR2 is YYNGEE. The CDR3 is CASSSGLAGGRSYNEQFF. The DNA for the CDR3 is TGTGCCAGCAGCTCGGGACTAGCGGGAGGGCGCTCCTACAATGAGCAGTTCTTC.

The rearrangement uses TRBV5-6 and TRBJ2-5, with 12 bases matching TRBD2. The CDR3 is 18 amino acids. Germline V gene sequence: CDR1 SGHDT, CDR2 YYEEEE. V shed 0 bases and J 2 bases; nucleotides not matched to a gene: 8. The CDR3 region has the DNA TGTGCCAGCAGCTTGGGGCTCGGGACTAGCGGGTATCAAGAGACCCAGTACTTC. Residues: CASSLGLGTSGYQETQYF.

The CDR3 DNA follows: TGTGCCAGCAGCCCCAGGGTACAAGAGACCCAGTACTTC. Translation gives CASSPRVQETQYF. The J gene is TRBJ2-5, the V gene TRBV11-2; perhaps TRBD1 as D (5 bases). The CDR3 is made up of 13 amino acids. Germline V gene data show CDR1 as SGHAT and CDR2 as FQNNGV. V lost 5 bases and J lost 2, with 9 bases in between.

This chain connects TRBV29-1 to TRBJ2-7; TRBD1 aligns across 9 bases. Looked up from germline, CDR1 is SQVTM and CDR2 is ANQGSEA. V was pared by 4 bases and J by 6 bases, with 10 bases of the junction left unmatched. CDR3 length: 14 residues. CDR3 DNA: TGCAGCGTTGGTTGGGGACAGGGTTTAGGCGAGCAGTACTTC. The encoded protein is CSVGWGQGLGEQYF.

The J gene is TRBJ2-5, the V gene TRBV5-6, with D maybe TRBD2 (7 bases). V dropped 6 bases and J dropped 4 bases, with 22 bases sitting between them. CDR1 SGHDT and CDR2 YYEEEE come from the germline V gene. This CDR3 is built from 16 residues. The CDR3 nucleotides are TGTGCCAGCACCACGAGGGGGGGGCCAGGGAGAGAGACCCAGTACTTC. Translation gives CASTTRGGPGRETQYF.

This clone came up a few times. The V gene is TRBV11-2, the J gene TRBJ1-1; a possible D gene is TRBD1 (6 bases). The length of the CDR3 is 14 residues. V was clipped by 5 bases and J by 3 bases, with 13 bases between them. CDR1 and CDR2 (germline): SGHAT, FQNNGV. Here the CDR3 reads CASSAGVRDTEAFF. CDR3 DNA sequence: TGTGCCAGCAGCGCAGGGGTGAGGGACACTGAAGCTTTCTTT.